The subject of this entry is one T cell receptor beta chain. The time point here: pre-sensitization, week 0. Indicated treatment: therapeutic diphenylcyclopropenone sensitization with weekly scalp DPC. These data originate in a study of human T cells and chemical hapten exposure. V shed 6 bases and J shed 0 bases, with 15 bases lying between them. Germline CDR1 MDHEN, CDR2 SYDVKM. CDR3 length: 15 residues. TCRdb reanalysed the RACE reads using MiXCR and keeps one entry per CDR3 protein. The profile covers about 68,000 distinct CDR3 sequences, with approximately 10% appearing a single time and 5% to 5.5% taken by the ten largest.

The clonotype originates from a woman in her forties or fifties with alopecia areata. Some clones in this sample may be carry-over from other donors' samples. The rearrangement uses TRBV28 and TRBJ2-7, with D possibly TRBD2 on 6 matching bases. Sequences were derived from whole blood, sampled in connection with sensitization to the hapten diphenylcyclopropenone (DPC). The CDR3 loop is CASSRPSVSSYEQYF. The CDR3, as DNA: TGTGCCAGCAGCCGCCCTAGCGTAAGCTCCTACGAGCAGTACTTC.